The next 30 T cell receptor beta chains were all read from a single sample in a study of patients and donors after allogeneic stem cell transplantation. TCRdb reprocessed the RT-PCR reads with MiXCR, giving one entry per CDR3 protein. The repertoire has about 960,000 distinct CDR3 sequences, roughly 17% of them found once; the top ten carry around 5.5%. The specimen sequenced was blood, either unsorted or a sorted T cell fraction (not recorded which). The origin of the receptors is a human donor who was either an allogeneic HSCT recipient or a stem cell or donor lymphocyte infusion donor (not recorded which). It is not recorded whose cells these are; they may come from a transplant donor.

As DNA, the CDR3 is TGTGCCAGCAGCCTACCCCCCCTAGCGGGAGAAGGTAGTGAGCAGTTCTTC. Residues: CASSLPPLAGEGSEQFF. The V and J genes are TRBV4-2 and TRBJ2-1, with 10 bases lining up with TRBD2. Germline CDR1 reads LGHNA; CDR2 reads YNFKEQ. The CDR3 consists of 17 residues. Unmatched junction bases numbered 15, after V lost 4 bases and J lost 9 bases.

This clonotype was recorded many times. The chain combines TRBV25-1 with TRBJ1-5; D unclear. Germline assignment: CDR1 MGHDK and CDR2 SYGVNS. This CDR3 has 14 residues. V lost 4 bases to trimming and J lost 1 base, with 8 bases between them. CDR3 in amino acids: CASSVAESNQPQHF. As DNA, the CDR3 is TGTGCCAGCAGTGTGGCGGAGAGCAATCAGCCCCAGCATTTT.

This clonotype occurred a few times. V gene TRBV15 combines with J gene TRBJ2-3; D is perhaps TRBD2 (6 bases). CDR1 LNHNV and CDR2 YYDKDF come from the germline V gene (reference sequence). V was clipped by 2 bases and J by 6 bases, with 12 bases between them. CDR3 length: 14 amino acids. Here the CDR3 reads CATSRKRESDTQYF. CDR3 bases: TGTGCCACCAGCAGAAAACGGGAGTCTGATACGCAGTATTTT.

V and J are TRBV24-1 and TRBJ2-5; D ambiguous. With 1 base removed from V and 4 bases from J, the gap between germline ends came to 9 bases. This CDR3 has 14 residues. Germline lookup yields CDR1 KGHDR and CDR2 SFDVKD. In DNA, the CDR3 is TGTGCCACCAGTGATTTTTCGGAAGCAGAGACCCAGTACTTC. Protein sequence: CATSDFSEAETQYF.

The chain is built from TRBV7-9 and TRBJ2-3; D is undetermined. The V and J ends lost 5 bases and 6 bases respectively, with 12 bases between them. Germline CDR1 reads SEHNR; CDR2 reads FQNEAQ (reference sequence). This CDR3 has 13 amino acids. The CDR3 loop is CASSQGPMDTQYF. Here the CDR3 DNA reads TGTGCCAGCAGCCAAGGGCCCATGGATACGCAGTATTTT.

The chain has TRBV7-2 and TRBJ2-5, with no clear D. V was shortened by 4 bases and J by 7 bases, with 16 bases between the two germline ends. This CDR3 comprises 14 residues. Germline loops: CDR1 SGHTA, CDR2 FQGNSA. The CDR3 spells CASSYRGPFGTQYF. CDR3 DNA sequence: TGTGCCAGCAGCTACAGAGGCCCTTTTGGGACCCAGTACTTC.

The rearrangement joins TRBV12-3 or TRBV12-4 to TRBJ2-5; 10 positions agree with TRBD2. The CDR3 has 16 residues. Germline trimming cut 3 bases from V and 4 bases from J; bases unmatched to any gene: 8. Written as DNA, the CDR3 is TGTGCCAGCAGTTTTGGTAGCGGGGGGCTGGGAGAGACCCAGTACTTC. Translated: CASSFGSGGLGETQYF.

This clonotype has more than one count but fewer than ten. This chain uses TRBV12-3 or TRBV12-4 with TRBJ1-1; 8 nucleotides align to TRBD1. The CDR3 spans 14 residues. The ends lost 5 bases at V and 4 bases at J; junction bases unmatched: 6. CDR3 protein: CASSQDRAGTEAFF. The CDR3 DNA follows: TGTGCCAGCAGTCAGGACAGGGCGGGCACTGAAGCTTTCTTT.

The V call is TRBV6-2 or TRBV6-3, the J call TRBJ1-2; D remains unclear. The V end lost 4 bases, the J end lost 4 bases, and 22 bases lay between the germline ends. The CDR3 contains 17 residues. The germline CDR1 and CDR2 sequences are MNHEY and SVGEGT. The CDR3 region is CASSSLSGRRFGYGYTF. CDR3 DNA sequence: TGTGCCAGCAGTTCGTTGTCTGGGCGCCGGTTCGGCTATGGCTACACCTTC.

This clonotype showed up just a few times. The gene calls are TRBV20-1 and TRBJ1-5, with a possible D match to TRBD1 (5 bases). Germline V gene data show CDR1 as DFQATT and CDR2 as SNEGSKA (reference sequence). V lost 3 bases and J 3 bases, leaving 15 bases between the germline ends. The CDR3 contains 15 residues. CDR3 in amino acids: CSARALGRANQPQHF. The CDR3, as DNA: TGCAGTGCTAGGGCTTTGGGGCGAGCCAATCAGCCCCAGCATTTT.

The chain employs TRBV5-1 and TRBJ2-7; no clear D gene. V was trimmed by 3 bases and J by 5 bases, leaving 15 bases between them. CDR1 and CDR2 (germline): SGHRS, YFSETQ. The CDR3 totals 14 residues. The CDR3 spells CASSSRSHLDEQYF. DNA for the CDR3: TGCGCCAGCAGCTCCCGGTCCCACCTTGACGAGCAGTACTTC.

The V call is TRBV30, the J call TRBJ2-1; TRBD2 aligns across 11 bases. V was clipped by 1 base and J by 10 bases; unmatched bases: 3. Germline V CDR1 and CDR2: GTSNPN, SVGIG (reference sequence). This CDR3 is 13 amino acids long. The DNA of the CDR3 is TGTGCCTGGAGTGGCCTAGCGGGAGGAGAGCAGTTCTTC. Translation: CAWSGLAGGEQFF.

This chain joins TRBV30 and TRBJ1-1, with D possibly TRBD1 on 5 matching bases. CDR3 length: 15 residues. The V end was cut by 1 base, the J end by 1 base, with 13 bases between. Germline V gives CDR1 GTSNPN, CDR2 SVGIG (reference sequence). The CDR3 DNA is TGTGCCTGGAGTGCAGGGCAAATAGGGAACACTGAAGCTTTCTTT. Protein: CAWSAGQIGNTEAFF.

The chain employs TRBV4-3 and TRBJ2-2; D is uncertain. The CDR3 consists of 15 residues. Trimming left V 2 bases short and J 5 bases short, with 12 bases between. Germline CDR1 and CDR2: LGHNA and YSLEER. CDR3 bases: TGCGCCAGCAGCCAATATCTAGGCGGAACCGGGGAGCTGTTTTTT. Its translation is CASSQYLGGTGELFF.

The rearrangement links TRBV7-9 to TRBJ2-1; 9 bases match TRBD1. The CDR3 consists of 16 residues. Trimming removed 5 bases from V and 7 bases from J; junction bases left unmatched: 12. Germline assignment: CDR1 SEHNR and CDR2 FQNEAQ (reference sequence). The CDR3 sequence: CASSPGLGQGRNEQFF. CDR3 DNA sequence: TGTGCCAGCAGCCCGGGGCTGGGACAGGGAAGGAATGAGCAGTTCTTC.

This clonotype was counted a few times. The V gene is TRBV5-1, the J gene TRBJ2-3; weak D call: TRBD1 (6 bases). The CDR3 runs 16 residues. From germline, CDR1 is SGHRS and CDR2 YFSETQ. V lost 4 bases and J lost 2, with 17 bases in between. The CDR3 is CASSPNLQGDTDTQYF. Written as DNA, the CDR3 is TGCGCCAGCAGCCCGAACCTACAGGGAGACACAGATACGCAGTATTTT.

There are a few counts of this clonotype. This chain connects TRBV4-1 to TRBJ2-3; TRBD1 aligns across 7 bases. Germline V gene data show CDR1 as MGHRA and CDR2 as YSYEKL. V lost 4 bases, J lost 6 bases, and 7 bases stayed unmatched. The CDR3 runs to 14 residues. The CDR3 coding sequence is TGCGCCAGCAGCCCTACGACAGGGTCCGATACGCAGTATTTT. The encoded protein is CASSPTTGSDTQYF.

The chain links TRBV20-1 to TRBJ1-3, with D perhaps TRBD1 (5 bases). Germline V gives CDR1 DFQATT, CDR2 SNEGSKA (reference sequence). With 5 bases removed from V and 3 bases from J, the gap between germline ends came to 8 bases. The length of the CDR3 is 12 residues. The CDR3 reads CSAPRDGNTIYF. The CDR3 DNA sequence: TGCAGTGCTCCCAGGGATGGAAACACCATATATTTT.

This clonotype showed up just a few times. The chain joins TRBV5-1 to TRBJ2-5; TRBD1 matches at 7 bases. The CDR3 consists of 14 residues. Per the germline V gene, CDR1 is SGHRS and CDR2 is YFSETQ. Trimming at V came to 1 base and at J to 4 bases, leaving 4 bases not matched to a gene. The CDR3 nucleotides are TGCGCCAGCAGCTTGACAGGGGTGGTAGAGACCCAGTACTTC. Amino acid sequence: CASSLTGVVETQYF.

This clonotype was seen more than once but under ten times. The genes are TRBV7-9 and TRBJ2-5, with D possibly matching TRBD1 (5 bases). Trimming shortened V by 5 bases and J by 5 bases, and 18 bases separated the two germline ends. Germline CDR1 and CDR2: SEHNR and FQNEAQ (reference sequence). This CDR3 contains 15 residues. The CDR3 sequence is CASSHPPPRAETQYF. Here the CDR3 DNA reads TGTGCCAGCAGCCACCCTCCCCCCAGGGCCGAGACCCAGTACTTC. Filled out from reference TRBV7-9 and TRBJ2-5, the complete variable domain reads DTGVSQNPRHKITKRGQNVTFRCDPISEHNRLYWYRQTLGQGPEFLTYFQNEAQLEKSRLLSDRFSAERPKGSFSTLEIQRTEQGDSAMYLCASSHPPPRAETQYFGPGTRLLVL.

There are a few counts of this clonotype. The DNA for the CDR3 is TGTGCCAGCAGCAAACTGTTTTTT. It encodes CASSKLFF. The chain carries TRBV21-1 and TRBJ1-4. TRBV21-1 is noted as a pseudogene. The CDR3 spans 8 residues.

The gene calls are TRBV10-3 and TRBJ1-3; tentatively, D is TRBD1 (5 bases). The CDR3 extends over 12 amino acids. V was shortened by 10 bases and J by 0 bases, with 7 bases between the two germline ends. The germline V gene has CDR1 ENHRY and CDR2 SYGVKD. The CDR3 region is CATGTSGNTIYF. CDR3 nucleotide sequence: TGTGCCACCGGGACCTCTGGAAACACCATATATTTT.

The J gene is TRBJ2-1, the V gene TRBV6-1; 14 bases fit TRBD2. Trimming took 6 bases from V and 10 from J; bases not matched to a gene: 5. CDR1 and CDR2 from the germline V gene are MNHNS and SASEGT. The CDR3 is 14 residues long. The CDR3 loop is CASSGLAGGVEQFF. The CDR3, as DNA: TGTGCCAGCAGCGGACTAGCGGGAGGCGTAGAGCAGTTCTTC.

V usage is TRBV29-1 and J usage is TRBJ2-7, with TRBD2 as a possible D gene (6 bases). The CDR3 runs 13 residues. V was trimmed by 6 bases and J by 0 bases, leaving 12 bases between them. Germline V gene data show CDR1 as SQVTM and CDR2 as ANQGSEA. CDR3 sequence (DNA): TGCAGCGTCGCGGGGCTCGTCTCCTACGAGCAGTACTTC. As protein: CSVAGLVSYEQYF.

This clonotype was recorded a few times. CDR3 in DNA: TGTGCCAGCAGTTTAGGCGAATATGGGTATGGCTACACCTTC. This gives the protein CASSLGEYGYGYTF. V is TRBV12-3 or TRBV12-4 and J is TRBJ1-2; D is unresolved. The CDR3 has 14 amino acids. Trimming removed 1 base at V and 5 bases at J, with 11 bases between.

There are a few counts of this clonotype. The rearrangement links TRBV25-1 to TRBJ2-1; D gene uncertain. CDR1 is MGHDK and CDR2 is SYGVNS in the germline V gene. Trimming removed 1 base from V and 2 bases from J, with 12 bases in between. The CDR3 runs to 16 residues. The CDR3 sequence: CASSESRPGPYNEQFF. Written as DNA, the CDR3 is TGTGCCAGCAGTGAATCCCGACCAGGACCCTACAATGAGCAGTTCTTC.

The CDR3 is CASSDRWGTAHEQFF. CDR3 sequence (DNA): TGTGCCAGCAGTGATCGTTGGGGGACCGCCCATGAGCAGTTCTTC. V gene TRBV2 combines with J gene TRBJ2-1, with D perhaps matching TRBD1 or TRBD2 (5 bases each). Germline values: CDR1 SNHLY, CDR2 FYNNEI. The germline V and J ends were trimmed by 3 bases and 8 bases, with 17 bases remaining between them. The CDR3 extends over 15 amino acids.

This clonotype was picked up many times. V usage is TRBV20-1 and J usage is TRBJ2-3; 10 bases match TRBD1. Losses at the gene ends were 6 bases for V and 3 bases for J; bases not matched to a gene: 12. CDR3 length equals 16 residues. Germline CDR1 is DFQATT and CDR2 is SNEGSKA (reference sequence). DNA for the CDR3: TGCAGTGCCAAGGGACAGGGGTCGGCTTTGACAGATACGCAGTATTTT. It translates to CSAKGQGSALTDTQYF.

This clonotype came up a few times. The CDR3 coding sequence is TGTGCCAGCAGTAAAGGACAGGCTTACACAGATACGCAGTATTTT. This gives the protein CASSKGQAYTDTQYF. The genes are TRBV27 and TRBJ2-3, with 7 nucleotides matching TRBD1. This CDR3 is built from 15 residues. The V gene end was trimmed by 5 bases and the J gene end by 2 bases; junction bases not matched to a gene: 7. Germline V gene lookup returns CDR1 MNHEY and CDR2 SMNVEV (reference sequence).

This clonotype occurred a few times. The CDR3 DNA reads TGTGCCAGCAAACGGGGGACTAGCGGGGTAAATTCCGGGGAGCTGTTTTTT. It is translated as CASKRGTSGVNSGELFF. The chain couples TRBV12-3 or TRBV12-4 to TRBJ2-2; 13 bases match TRBD2. V lost 7 bases to trimming and J lost 6 bases; unmatched junction nucleotides: 11. This CDR3 comprises 17 residues.